Presented here are 7 T cell receptor beta chains from one specimen sequenced in a study of T cells in Graves' hyperthyroidism and ophthalmopathy. Using RNA transcripts as the source, TCR beta CDR3 regions were amplified. A set of HTBI primers served as the primers for a first-round RT-PCR of the TCR CDR3. TCRdb called the multiplex PCR reads again in MiXCR, with one record for every CDR3 protein. The sample yields 550,000 to 650,000 distinct CDR3 sequences, around 15% seen once. Sequenced: blood. The source of these receptors is a middle-aged woman with Graves' hyperthyroidism.

This clonotype was seen ten or more times. The chain combines TRBV12-3 or TRBV12-4 with TRBJ1-1, with TRBD1 identical over 8 bases. J was trimmed by 9 bases and V by 4 bases; bases with no gene match: 4. The CDR3 length is 12 residues. The CDR3 reads CASSSRQGQAFF. CDR3 coding DNA: TGTGCCAGCAGTTCGCGACAGGGGCAAGCTTTCTTT.

The table lists this clonotype with many counts. This chain joins TRBV20-1 and TRBJ1-1; weak D call: TRBD1 (5 bases). Germline assignment: CDR1 DFQATT and CDR2 SNEGSKA (reference sequence). Trimming pared 6 bases from V and 3 bases from J, leaving 11 bases between. The CDR3 is 12 amino acids. CDR3 nucleotides: TGCAGTGCGGCAGGGTGGGACACTGAAGCTTTCTTT. This translates into CSAAGWDTEAFF.

The genes are TRBV27 and TRBJ2-2, with 10 positions matching TRBD2. Germline V gene data show CDR1 as MNHEY and CDR2 as SMNVEV (reference sequence). The CDR3 has 17 residues. V lost 2 bases, J lost 4 bases, and 7 bases stayed unmatched. CDR3: CASSLGFGLAVTGELFF. As DNA, the CDR3 is TGTGCCAGCAGTTTAGGCTTCGGACTAGCGGTCACCGGGGAGCTGTTTTTT.

This clonotype was observed at least ten times. The genes are TRBV11-2 and TRBJ2-7; 10 nucleotides align to TRBD1. The junction had 10 bases not matched to a gene; V was cut back by 5 bases and J by 6 bases. Germline lookup yields CDR1 SGHAT and CDR2 FQNNGV. This CDR3 spans 15 amino acids. In DNA form, the CDR3 reads TGTGCCAGCAGCCCCGGGACAGGGGCCTCCGTCGAGCAGTACTTC. This sequence encodes CASSPGTGASVEQYF. Full variable domain (rest looked up from reference TRBV11-2 and TRBJ2-7): EAGVAQSPRYKIIEKRQSVAFWCNPISGHATLYWYQQILGQGPKLLIQFQNNGVVDDSQLPKDRFSAERLKGVDSTLKIQPAKLEDSAVYLCASSPGTGASVEQYFGPGTRLTVT.

The sample holds a few counts of this clonotype. The DNA for the CDR3 is TGCAGCGTTGGGGGGGGCTCGTACTATGGCTACACCTTC. Translated, it gives CSVGGGSYYGYTF. The V gene is TRBV29-1, the J gene TRBJ1-2; the D gene is possibly TRBD1 (6 bases). Germline-derived CDR1 and CDR2 are SQVTM and ANQGSEA. The CDR3 has 13 amino acids. Trimming removed 4 bases from V and 3 bases from J, with 12 bases in between.

This CDR3 is CASRDRVNYEQYF. In nucleotides, the CDR3 is TGTGCCTCCCGGGACAGGGTAAACTACGAGCAGTACTTC. V and J are TRBV10-3 and TRBJ2-7; 9 bases map to TRBD1. V dropped 11 bases and J dropped 3; count of bases not matched to a gene: 8. Per the germline V gene, CDR1 is ENHRY and CDR2 is SYGVKD. The CDR3 totals 13 residues.

The table lists this clonotype with many counts. The chain couples TRBV11-1 to TRBJ2-3, with D unresolved. Germline CDR1 and CDR2: SGHAT and FQDESV (reference sequence). V was trimmed by 1 base and J by 0 bases, leaving 8 bases between them. This CDR3 region has 15 residues. The DNA of the CDR3 is TGTGCCAGCAGCTTAGAATTCCTTAGCACAGATACGCAGTATTTT. Its translation is CASSLEFLSTDTQYF.